A selection of T cell receptor beta chains follows, all from one sample in a study of shared T cell receptors in the human thymus. The repertoire was sequenced with immunoSEQ multiplex PCR; TCRdb's copy has only in-frame clones and lacks some. The table has about 380,000 clones, approximately 95% seen once. Source material: thymocytes. Source of these receptors: a human donor. Both conserved end residues are part of each CDR3. The D gene is left open where the match is weak. Clone size is given for some rows only: seen once, a few or many times, or a class if the clone is expanded.

TGTGCCAGCTCACCTCGTACTCCTTCGGGACAGGCTAACTATGGCTACACCTTC | CASSPRTPSGQANYGYTF | TRBV18 | . | TRBJ1-2 | TRBD1
TGTGCCAGCAGTTTAAGTGGACTAGCGGGAGGCTTGGACACCGGGGAGCTGTTTTTT | CASSLSGLAGGLDTGELFF | TRBV27 | . | TRBJ2-2 | TRBD2
TGTGCCACTCGGCCCCGACAGTTAGCCTACGAGCAGTACTTC | CATRPRQLAYEQYF | TRBV6-5 | . | TRBJ2-7 | .
TGTGCCAGTAGTATAGTGGACAGGACTTACACCGGGGAGCTGTTTTTT | CASSIVDRTYTGELFF | TRBV19 | . | TRBJ2-2 | TRBD1
TGTGCCAGCGTAAAGGGACAGGGAAAAGCTAATGAGCAGTTCTTC | CASVKGQGKANEQFF | TRBV27 | . | TRBJ2-1 | TRBD1
TGTGCCAGCAGGGGGAGGACTAGCGGGAGGCTCCCCGGGGAGACCCAGTACTTC | CASRGRTSGRLPGETQYF | TRBV2 | . | TRBJ2-5 | TRBD2
TGTGCCAGCAGTGATAACGGCCAGGGTGGCAATCAGCCCCAGCATTTT | CASSDNGQGGNQPQHF | TRBV25-1 | . | TRBJ1-5 | .
TGTGCCAGCAGCCCCCAAGGCTCTGGGGCCAACGTCCTGACTTTC | CASSPQGSGANVLTF | TRBV11-3 | . | TRBJ2-6 | .
TGTGCCATCAGTGAGTCGAGGTCGTGGAAGGATGAAGCTTTCTTT | CAISESRSWKDEAFF | TRBV10-3 | . | TRBJ1-1 | .
TGTGCCAGCAGTGCCGCAACTTCTCAGGGCATCTACGAGCAGTACTTC | CASSAATSQGIYEQYF | TRBV6-1 | . | TRBJ2-7 | .
TGCGCCAGCAGCTTGGAAGGCGAGCAGTACTTC | CASSLEGEQYF | TRBV5-1 | . | TRBJ2-7 | .
TGTGCCAGCAGCTTAGCGCGAGGGTTCACAGATACGCAGTATTTT | CASSLARGFTDTQYF | TRBV7-2 | . | TRBJ2-3 | .
TGCGCCAGCAGCAGGGGGCTCGAGCAGTACTTC | CASSRGLEQYF | TRBV5-1 | . | TRBJ2-7 | TRBD1
TGTGCCACCAGCGGGCGACTAGCCGACACAGATACGCAGTATTTT | CATSGRLADTDTQYF | TRBV15 | . | TRBJ2-3 | TRBD2
TGTGCCAGCAGCTTGCAGATGAACACTGAAGCTTTCTTT | CASSLQMNTEAFF | TRBV11-3 | few | TRBJ1-1 | .
TGTGCCAGCAGCCGCGAACTAGCGTCCAAGGGGTACAATGAGCAGTTCTTC | CASSRELASKGYNEQFF | TRBV5-5 | . | TRBJ2-1 | TRBD2
TGTGCCAGCAGTTTATTCTCCTGGACGGACACCTACGAGCAGTACTTC | CASSLFSWTDTYEQYF | TRBV28 | . | TRBJ2-7 | .
TGTGCCAGCAGCCCGGGGAGGTGGGACTTAAACTATGGCTACACCTTC | CASSPGRWDLNYGYTF | TRBV5-4 | . | TRBJ1-2 | .
TGTGCCAGCAGTTTATCGGGACAGGGGGAGGTAGGGGCACACACAGATACGCAGTATTTT | CASSLSGQGEVGAHTDTQYF | TRBV28 | . | TRBJ2-3 | TRBD1
TGCGCCAGCATATACAGAGTCTATGGCTACACCTTC | CASIYRVYGYTF | TRBV5-1 | . | TRBJ1-2 | .
TGTGCCAGCAGTTCGACAGGGGCGGGAGAAAAACTGTTTTTT | CASSSTGAGEKLFF | TRBV7-9 | . | TRBJ1-4 | TRBD1
TGTGCCAGCTCACCAGGGACGTACAACAATGAGCAGTTCTTC | CASSPGTYNNEQFF | TRBV18 | . | TRBJ2-1 | .
TGTGCCATCAGTGAGTGGGCAAGGCAATGGATTGGTGGCTACACCTTC | CAISEWARQWIGGYTF | TRBV10-3 | . | TRBJ1-2 | .
TGTGCCACCAGCAGACCTCACGAGAACACTGAAGCTTTCTTT | CATSRPHENTEAFF | TRBV15 | once | TRBJ1-1 | .
TGTGCCACCAGCAGAGATTACGGGGCAGGGGAAACCTACGAGCAGTACTTC | CATSRDYGAGETYEQYF | TRBV15 | . | TRBJ2-7 | .
TGTGCCAGCTCACCCCCAGGGCCCTCTGGAAACACCATATATTTT | CASSPPGPSGNTIYF | TRBV18 | . | TRBJ1-3 | .